The 3 T cell receptor beta chains reported below all come from one sample, sequenced in a study of early T cells in non-severe SARS-CoV-2 infection. TCRdb reanalysed the 5' RACE reads using MiXCR and keeps one entry per CDR3 protein. Here the sample spans 30,000 or so distinct CDR3 sequences, 4.5% being singletons. The sequencing sample was made of whole blood. All receptors come from an adult who was a healthcare worker with PCR-confirmed SARS-CoV-2 infection or an uninfected control (not recorded which).

The V and J genes are TRBV12-3 or TRBV12-4 and TRBJ1-5; possibly TRBD1 for D (5 bases). This CDR3 is built from 14 residues. V dropped 3 bases and J dropped 3 bases, with 9 bases sitting between them. The CDR3 here is CASSFTGHNQPQHF. CDR3 DNA: TGTGCCAGCAGTTTTACAGGCCACAATCAGCCCCAGCATTTT.

By sample share, this clonotype is medium-sized (0.01 to 0.1%). J is TRBJ2-5 and V is TRBV5-1; 8 nucleotides agree with TRBD2. The germline V gene has CDR1 SGHRS and CDR2 YFSETQ. The CDR3 is 15 residues long. Germline trimming cut 4 bases from V and 2 bases from J; bases unmatched to any gene: 7. The CDR3 nucleotides read TGCGCCAGCAGCAACGGGACTAGACCGCAAGAGACCCAGTACTTC. Its translation: CASSNGTRPQETQYF.

The V call is TRBV2, the J call TRBJ2-7; D is perhaps TRBD1 (5 bases). Germline lookup yields CDR1 SNHLY and CDR2 FYNNEI. The ends were cut back, 7 bases at V and 3 bases at J, with 13 bases in the middle. This CDR3 is 13 amino acids long. The CDR3 coding sequence is TGTGCCAGCACGATAGTCAGGGACTACGAGCAGTACTTC. Translation: CASTIVRDYEQYF.